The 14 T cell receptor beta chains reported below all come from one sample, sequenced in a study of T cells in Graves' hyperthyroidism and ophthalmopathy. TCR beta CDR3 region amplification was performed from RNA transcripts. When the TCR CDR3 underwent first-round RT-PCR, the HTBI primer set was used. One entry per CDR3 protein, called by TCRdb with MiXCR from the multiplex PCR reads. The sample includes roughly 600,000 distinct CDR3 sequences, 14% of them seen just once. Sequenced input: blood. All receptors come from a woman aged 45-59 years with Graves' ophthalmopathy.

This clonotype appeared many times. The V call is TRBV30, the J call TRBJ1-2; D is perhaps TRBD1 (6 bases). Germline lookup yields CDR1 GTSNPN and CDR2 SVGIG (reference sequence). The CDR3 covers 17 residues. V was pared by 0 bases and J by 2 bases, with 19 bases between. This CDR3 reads CAWSVGWSGDPNYGYTF. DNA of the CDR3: TGTGCCTGGAGTGTAGGGTGGTCAGGGGACCCAAACTATGGCTACACCTTC.

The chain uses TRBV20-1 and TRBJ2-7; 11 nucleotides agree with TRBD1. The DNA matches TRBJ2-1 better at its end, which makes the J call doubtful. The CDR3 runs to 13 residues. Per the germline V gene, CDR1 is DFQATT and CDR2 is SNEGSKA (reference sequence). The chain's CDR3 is CSAPRTGGYEQFF. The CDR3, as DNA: TGCAGTGCTCCAAGGACAGGGGGCTACGAGCAGTTCTTC.

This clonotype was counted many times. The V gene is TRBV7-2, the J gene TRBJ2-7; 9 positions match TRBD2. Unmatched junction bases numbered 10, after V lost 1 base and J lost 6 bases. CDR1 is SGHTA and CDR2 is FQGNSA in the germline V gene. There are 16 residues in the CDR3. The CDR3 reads CASSLVGGGRVSEQYF. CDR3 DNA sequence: TGTGCCAGCAGCTTAGTTGGTGGCGGGAGGGTGTCCGAGCAGTACTTC.

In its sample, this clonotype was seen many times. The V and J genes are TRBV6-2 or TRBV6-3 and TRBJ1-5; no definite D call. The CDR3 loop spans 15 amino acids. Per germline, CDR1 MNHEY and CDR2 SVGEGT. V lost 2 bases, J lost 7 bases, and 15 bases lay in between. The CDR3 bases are TGTGCCAGCAGTTACCCGTACGGGTTCGAGCAGCCCCAGCATTTT. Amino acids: CASSYPYGFEQPQHF.

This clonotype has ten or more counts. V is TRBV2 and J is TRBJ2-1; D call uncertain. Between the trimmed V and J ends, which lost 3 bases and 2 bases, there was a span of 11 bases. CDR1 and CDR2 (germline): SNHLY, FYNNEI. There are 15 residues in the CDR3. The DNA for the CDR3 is TGTGCCAGCAGTGAGGAGAACCCTCCCTACAATGAGCAGTTCTTC. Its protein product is CASSEENPPYNEQFF.

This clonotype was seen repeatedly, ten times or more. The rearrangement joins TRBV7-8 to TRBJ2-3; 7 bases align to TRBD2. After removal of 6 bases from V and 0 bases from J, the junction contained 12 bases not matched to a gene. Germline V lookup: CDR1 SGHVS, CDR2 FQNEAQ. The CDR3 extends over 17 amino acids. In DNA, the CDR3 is TGTGCCAGCAGAGCGTTTAGGGCTAGCGGTAGCACAGATACGCAGTATTTT. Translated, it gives CASRAFRASGSTDTQYF. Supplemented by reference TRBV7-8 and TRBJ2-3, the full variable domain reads GAGVSQSPRYKVAKRGQDVALRCDPISGHVSLFWYQQALGQGPEFLTYFQNEAQLDKSGLPSDRFFAERPEGSVSTLKIQRTQQEDSAVYLCASRAFRASGSTDTQYFGPGTRLTVL.

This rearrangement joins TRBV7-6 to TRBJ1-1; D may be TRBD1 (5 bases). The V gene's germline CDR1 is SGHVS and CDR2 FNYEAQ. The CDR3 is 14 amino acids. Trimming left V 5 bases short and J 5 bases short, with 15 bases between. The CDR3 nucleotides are TGTGCCAGCAGCCGTATACAGGAGGGGACTGAAGCTTTCTTT. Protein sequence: CASSRIQEGTEAFF.

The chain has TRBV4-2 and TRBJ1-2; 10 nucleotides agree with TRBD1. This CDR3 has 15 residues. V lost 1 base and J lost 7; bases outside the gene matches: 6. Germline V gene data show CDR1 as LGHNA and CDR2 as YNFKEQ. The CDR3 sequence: CASSQVSGTGVGYTF. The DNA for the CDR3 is TGTGCCAGCAGCCAAGTCAGCGGGACAGGGGTTGGCTACACCTTC.

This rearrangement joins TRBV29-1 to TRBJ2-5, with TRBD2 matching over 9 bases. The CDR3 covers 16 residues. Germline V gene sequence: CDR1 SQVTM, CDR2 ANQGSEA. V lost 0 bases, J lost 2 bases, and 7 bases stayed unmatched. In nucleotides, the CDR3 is TGCAGCGTTGAAGATTTCCTAGCGGGGAGTCAAGAGACCCAGTACTTC. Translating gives CSVEDFLAGSQETQYF.

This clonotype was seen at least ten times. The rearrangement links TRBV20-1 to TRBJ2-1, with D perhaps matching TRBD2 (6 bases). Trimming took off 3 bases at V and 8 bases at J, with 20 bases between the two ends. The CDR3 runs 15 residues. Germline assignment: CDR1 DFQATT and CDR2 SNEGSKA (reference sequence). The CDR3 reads CSASPIGRGLDEQFF. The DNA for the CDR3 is TGCAGTGCTAGTCCGATCGGGAGAGGGTTGGATGAGCAGTTCTTC.

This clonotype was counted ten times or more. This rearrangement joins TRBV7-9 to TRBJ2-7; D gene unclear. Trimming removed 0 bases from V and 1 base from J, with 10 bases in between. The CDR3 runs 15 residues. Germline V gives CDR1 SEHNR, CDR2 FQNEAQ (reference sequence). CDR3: CASSLALDGSYEQYF. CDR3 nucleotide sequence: TGTGCCAGCAGCTTAGCGCTGGACGGGTCCTACGAGCAGTACTTC.

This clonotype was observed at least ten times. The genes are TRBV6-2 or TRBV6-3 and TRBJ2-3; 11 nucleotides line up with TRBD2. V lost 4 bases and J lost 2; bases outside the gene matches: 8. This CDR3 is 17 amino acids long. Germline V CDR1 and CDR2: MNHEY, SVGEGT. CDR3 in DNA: TGTGCCAGCAGTTCAAATCGACTAGCGGGGCCCACAGATACGCAGTATTTT. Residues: CASSSNRLAGPTDTQYF.

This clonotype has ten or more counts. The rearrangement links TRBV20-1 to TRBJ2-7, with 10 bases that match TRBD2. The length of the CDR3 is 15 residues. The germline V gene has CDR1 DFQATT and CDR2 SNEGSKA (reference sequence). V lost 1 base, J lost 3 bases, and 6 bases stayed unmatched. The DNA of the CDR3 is TGCAGTGCTAGAGGAGCGGGAGGGCCTTTCTACGAGCAGTACTTC. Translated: CSARGAGGPFYEQYF.

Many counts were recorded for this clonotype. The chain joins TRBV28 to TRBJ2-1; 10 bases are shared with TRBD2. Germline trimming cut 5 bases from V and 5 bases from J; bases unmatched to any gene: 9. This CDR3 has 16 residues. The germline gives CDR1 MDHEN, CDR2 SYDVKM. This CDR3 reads CASSPAGTSVDNEQFF. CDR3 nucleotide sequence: TGTGCCAGCAGTCCGGCCGGGACTAGCGTCGACAATGAGCAGTTCTTC.